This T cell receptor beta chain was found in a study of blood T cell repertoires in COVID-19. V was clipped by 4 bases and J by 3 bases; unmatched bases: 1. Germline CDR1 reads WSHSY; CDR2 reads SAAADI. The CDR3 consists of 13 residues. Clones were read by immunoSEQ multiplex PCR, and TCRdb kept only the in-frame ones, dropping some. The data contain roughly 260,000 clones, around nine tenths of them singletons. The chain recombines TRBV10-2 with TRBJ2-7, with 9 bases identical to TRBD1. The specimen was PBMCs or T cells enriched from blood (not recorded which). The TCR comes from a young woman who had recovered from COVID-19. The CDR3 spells CASSGTGDYEQYF. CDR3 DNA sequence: TGCGCCAGCAGTGGGACAGGGGACTACGAGCAGTACTTC.